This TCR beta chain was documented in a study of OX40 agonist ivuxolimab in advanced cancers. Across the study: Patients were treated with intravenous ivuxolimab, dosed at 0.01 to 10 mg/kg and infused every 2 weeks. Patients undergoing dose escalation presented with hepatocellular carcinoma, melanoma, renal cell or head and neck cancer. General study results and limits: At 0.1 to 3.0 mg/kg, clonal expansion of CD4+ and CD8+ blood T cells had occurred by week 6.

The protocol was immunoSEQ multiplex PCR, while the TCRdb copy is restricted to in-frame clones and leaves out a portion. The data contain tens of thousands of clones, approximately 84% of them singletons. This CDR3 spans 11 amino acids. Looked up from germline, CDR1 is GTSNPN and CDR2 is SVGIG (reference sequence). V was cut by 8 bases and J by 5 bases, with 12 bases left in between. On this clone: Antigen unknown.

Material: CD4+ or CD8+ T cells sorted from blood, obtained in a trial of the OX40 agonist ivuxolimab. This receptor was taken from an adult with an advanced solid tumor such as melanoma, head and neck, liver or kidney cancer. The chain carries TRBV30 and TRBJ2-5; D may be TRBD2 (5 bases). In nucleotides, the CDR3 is TGTGCCCGAGGGTCCCGGGAGACCCAGTACTTC. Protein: CARGSRETQYF. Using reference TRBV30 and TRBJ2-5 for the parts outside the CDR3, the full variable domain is SQTIHQWPATLVQPVGSPLSLECTVEGTSNPNLYWYRQAAGRGLQLLFYSVGIGQISSEVPQNLSASRPQDRQFILSSKKLLLSDSGFYLCARGSRETQYFGPGTRLLVL.